This T cell receptor beta chain was sequenced for a study of memory CD4+ T cells and cytomegalovirus serostatus. Study-wide points: Suggested: most of the CMV-linked TCR signature lies in CD4+ memory cells. Of under 200 reported CMV TCRbeta sequences, under 70 were found in memory CD4+ repertoires.

As handled by the study authors: After removing out-of-frame reads, 2.3 million or so distinct TCRbeta sequences remained. Assay used: immunoSEQ multiplex PCR; TCRdb lists only in-frame clones, some missing. V and J calls and clone size are those listed in that table; D and trimming were worked out from the DNA. The data contain under 80,000 clones, roughly 78% of them singletons. The sort gate was single viable CD3+CD4+CD8-CD45RO+ cells for memory CD4+ T cells. Germline V gene sequence: CDR1 SSHAT, CDR2 FNYEAQ (reference sequence). This CDR3 spans 17 amino acids. To note about this clone: Antigen: not known. Relative to the germline gene, one junction end is altered; a read error may explain this.

This sequence originates from an adult in good health and CMV-seropositive. J is TRBJ2-5 and V is TRBV7-7, with 9 nucleotides matching TRBD1. Sequencing was carried out using memory CD4+ T cells from blood. For the CDR3, the DNA is TGTGCTAGCAGCTTCCCAGGGTCCGGGACAGGGCAAGAGACCCAGTACTTC. It encodes CASSFPGSGTGQETQYF. The full variable domain, in which reference TRBV7-7 and TRBJ2-5 provide the parts outside the CDR3, is GAGVSQSPRYKVTKRGQDVTLRCDPISSHATLYWYQQALGQGPEFLTYFNYEAQPDKSGLPSDRFSAERPEGSISTLTIQRTEQRDSAMYRCASSFPGSGTGQETQYFGPGTRLLVL.